This T cell receptor beta chain appears in the sequencing data of a study of cytomegalovirus exposure and HLA in healthy donors. General study points: CMV antigen specificity was confirmed in vitro for a few CMV-associated chains. As was reported, the classifier diagnosed cytomegalovirus status with high specificity and sensitivity. The investigators catalogued 164 TCR beta chains as cytomegalovirus-associated.

Clones were sequenced by immunoSEQ multiplex PCR, and TCRdb holds only the in-frame ones, with some missing. The table lists 140,000 or so clones, 80% to 90% of them singletons, with about 6.6% in the top ten. Concerning this clone itself: The antigen is unknown.

Separation from the roughly 700-subject first cohort characterized the roughly 110-subject validation cohort, to which the donors belonged. V gave up 11 bases and J gave up 3 bases, with 17 bases separating them. The CDR3 sequence is 13 residues long. Per germline, CDR1 SGHAT and CDR2 FQDESV (reference sequence). The sequence derives from a woman in her twenties or thirties in good health and CMV-seropositive. V and J are TRBV11-1 and TRBJ2-7; no clear D. The sequenced sample was PBMCs. CDR3 in amino acids: CAFLSQGVYEQYF. CDR3 nucleotide sequence: TGTGCCTTCCTATCCCAAGGAGTCTACGAGCAGTACTTC.